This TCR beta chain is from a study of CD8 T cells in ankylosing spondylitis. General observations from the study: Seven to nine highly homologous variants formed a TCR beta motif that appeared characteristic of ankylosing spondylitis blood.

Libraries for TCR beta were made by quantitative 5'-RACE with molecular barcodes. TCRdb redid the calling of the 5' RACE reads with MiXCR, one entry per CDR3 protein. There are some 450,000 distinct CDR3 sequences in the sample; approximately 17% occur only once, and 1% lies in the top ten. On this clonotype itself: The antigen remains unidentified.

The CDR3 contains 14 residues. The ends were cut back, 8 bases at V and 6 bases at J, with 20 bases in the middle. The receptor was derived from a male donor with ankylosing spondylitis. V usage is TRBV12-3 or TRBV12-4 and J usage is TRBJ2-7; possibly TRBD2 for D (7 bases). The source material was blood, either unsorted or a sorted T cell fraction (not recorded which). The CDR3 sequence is CASSSRGGAIEQYF. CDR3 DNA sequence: TGTGCCAGCTCCTCTAGGGGGGGAGCTATCGAGCAGTACTTC.